These 15 T cell receptor beta chains were sequenced from one sample in a study of stem cell transplantation in POMP-related autoinflammatory disease. Libraries were prepared by immunoSEQ multiplex PCR; TCRdb keeps only in-frame clonotypes and omits some of them. The table has more than 25,000 clones, approximately 86% seen once. The sample was CD4+ T cells from PBMCs, taken before stem cell transplantation. The receptors here all came from a human donor with POMP-related autoinflammation and immune dysregulation (PRAID).

The V gene is TRBV5-1, the J gene TRBJ2-1; 9 positions match TRBD1. In germline, CDR1 is SGHRS, CDR2 YFSETQ. Unmatched junction bases numbered 1, after V lost 0 bases and J lost 6 bases. The CDR3 totals 14 residues. As DNA, the CDR3 is TGCGCCAGCAGCTTGGACAGGGGGCCCAATGAGCAGTTCTTC. It specifies CASSLDRGPNEQFF.

This chain uses TRBV4-1 with TRBJ1-1, with unresolved D. The CDR3 totals 16 residues. CDR1 MGHRA and CDR2 YSYEKL come from the germline V gene. V shed 3 bases and J shed 5 bases, with 19 bases lying between them. CDR3 loop: CASSQRPPPGNTEAFF. The CDR3 bases are TGCGCCAGCAGCCAGAGGCCTCCCCCGGGGAATACTGAAGCTTTCTTT.

This chain connects TRBV19 to TRBJ2-2, with a possible D match to TRBD1 (6 bases). CDR3 length: 17 residues. Germline V gene data show CDR1 as LNHDA and CDR2 as SQIVND (reference sequence). Deletions cut 3 bases from V and 9 bases from J, with 23 bases between. The CDR3 loop is CASSIWAAQGRSRELFF. DNA of the CDR3: TGTGCCAGTAGTATTTGGGCGGCCCAGGGGAGAAGCAGGGAGCTGTTTTTT. Full variable domain (missing parts from reference TRBV19 and TRBJ2-2): DGGITQSPKYLFRKEGQNVTLSCEQNLNHDAMYWYRQDPGQGLRLIYYSQIVNDFQKGDIAEGYSVSREKKESFPLTVTSAQKNPTAFYLCASSIWAAQGRSRELFFGEGSRLTVL.

The chain employs TRBV7-3 and TRBJ2-1; no reliable D call. This CDR3 has 15 residues. V lost 5 bases and J 0 bases, leaving 11 bases between the germline ends. CDR1 is SGHTA and CDR2 is FQGTGA in the germline V gene. For the CDR3, the DNA is TGTGCCAGCAGCCCGGCTCTAAGCTCCTACAATGAGCAGTTCTTC. As protein: CASSPALSSYNEQFF.

The chain couples TRBV10-3 to TRBJ2-5; D might be TRBD2 (6 bases). The length of the CDR3 is 15 residues. Germline-derived CDR1 and CDR2 are ENHRY and SYGVKD. The germline V and J ends were trimmed by 3 bases and 0 bases, with 11 bases remaining between them. CDR3 region: CAISDVGRYQETQYF. The CDR3, as DNA: TGTGCCATCAGTGACGTTGGGAGGTACCAAGAGACCCAGTACTTC.

The V call is TRBV13, the J call TRBJ2-2; D remains unclear. Trimming left V 3 bases short and J 4 bases short, with 15 bases between. The CDR3 extends over 16 amino acids. Germline loops: CDR1 PRHDT, CDR2 FYEKMQ (reference sequence). CDR3 coding DNA: TGTGCCAGCAGCTTTGGGCAGGTCGTTTTCACCGGGGAGCTGTTTTTT. Translation: CASSFGQVVFTGELFF.

This clone was found once. The genes are TRBV28 and TRBJ1-4, with a weak D call TRBD1 (5 bases). Germline values: CDR1 MDHEN, CDR2 SYDVKM. The CDR3 has 15 amino acids. The V end was cut by 3 bases, the J end by 8 bases, with 16 bases between. CDR3 protein: CASSFGHPLREKLFF. Written as DNA, the CDR3 is TGTGCCAGCAGTTTCGGACACCCTCTCCGGGAAAAACTGTTTTTT. Looking up the rest from reference TRBV28 and TRBJ1-4 gives the full variable domain: DVKVTQSSRYLVKRTGEKVFLECVQDMDHENMFWYRQDPGLGLRLIYFSYDVKMKEKGDIPEGYSVSREKKERFSLILESASTNQTSMYLCASSFGHPLREKLFFGSGTQLSVL.

V and J are TRBV2 and TRBJ2-2, with 8 bases that match TRBD1. Germline V CDR1 and CDR2: SNHLY, FYNNEI. The CDR3 sequence is 16 residues long. J gave up 0 bases and V 3 bases, and 3 bases lay outside the gene matches. The CDR3 spells CASSDRGPSNTGELFF. The CDR3 DNA follows: TGTGCCAGCAGTGACAGGGGGCCATCGAACACCGGGGAGCTGTTTTTT.

V gene TRBV4-2 combines with J gene TRBJ2-7; TRBD1 or TRBD2 may be the D gene (6 bases each). CDR3 length equals 16 residues. V dropped 4 bases and J dropped 2 bases, with 18 bases sitting between them. CDR1 and CDR2 (germline): LGHNA, YNFKEQ. CDR3: CASSPASGGTAYEQYF. CDR3 in DNA: TGTGCCAGCAGCCCCGCCTCCGGGGGCACCGCCTACGAGCAGTACTTC.

The chain joins TRBV6-5 to TRBJ2-7; TRBD1 aligns across 7 bases. CDR3 length: 14 amino acids. V was pared by 4 bases and J by 1 base, with 4 bases of the junction left unmatched. Germline lookup yields CDR1 MNHEY and CDR2 SVGAGI. CDR3 sequence: CASSLGGISYEQYF. The CDR3 DNA sequence: TGTGCCAGCAGTTTAGGGGGCATATCCTACGAGCAGTACTTC.

The chain carries TRBV11-2 and TRBJ2-5, with D possibly being TRBD1 (5 bases). V lost 1 base, J lost 0 bases, and 9 bases lay in between. CDR3 length equals 15 residues. Per the germline V gene, CDR1 is SGHAT and CDR2 is FQNNGV. The CDR3 sequence is CASSLVGAHQETQYF. In DNA, the CDR3 is TGTGCCAGCAGCTTAGTAGGGGCTCACCAAGAGACCCAGTACTTC.

The CDR3 region is CASSRGRDTDTQYF. The CDR3 DNA follows: TGTGCCAGCAGCAGGGGGCGCGACACAGATACGCAGTATTTT. This sequence joins TRBV6-1 and TRBJ2-3, with TRBD1 matching over 8 bases. Germline V lookup: CDR1 MNHNS, CDR2 SASEGT. The CDR3 is 14 residues long. Trimming removed 6 bases from V and 2 bases from J; junction bases left unmatched: 4.

The chain employs TRBV7-2 and TRBJ1-2, with D possibly matching TRBD1 (6 bases). V was pared by 8 bases and J by 4 bases, with 20 bases between. The CDR3 runs 15 residues. Germline assignment: CDR1 SGHTA and CDR2 FQGNSA. The CDR3 nucleotides read TGTGCCAGCCAAAGGGTCGGGGGGCAGTTCTATGGCTACACCTTC. Its translation: CASQRVGGQFYGYTF.

This clone was seen once. The V gene is TRBV18, the J gene TRBJ2-7, with D perhaps TRBD2 (6 bases). The CDR3 spans 13 residues. The V gene lost 6 bases and the J gene lost 1 base, with 10 bases spanning the gap. CDR1 and CDR2 (germline): KGHSH, LQKENI. As DNA, the CDR3 is TGTGCCAGCTCGCGGGACGCTTCCTACGAGCAGTACTTC. Its translation: CASSRDASYEQYF.

This clone appeared a single time. This chain joins TRBV5-1 and TRBJ2-1; 8 nucleotides agree with TRBD1. The CDR3 is 13 amino acids. J was trimmed by 7 bases and V by 4 bases; bases with no gene match: 4. From germline, CDR1 is SGHRS and CDR2 YFSETQ. CDR3 amino acids: CASSRTGSNEQFF. Here the CDR3 DNA reads TGCGCCAGCAGCAGGACAGGGTCGAATGAGCAGTTCTTC.